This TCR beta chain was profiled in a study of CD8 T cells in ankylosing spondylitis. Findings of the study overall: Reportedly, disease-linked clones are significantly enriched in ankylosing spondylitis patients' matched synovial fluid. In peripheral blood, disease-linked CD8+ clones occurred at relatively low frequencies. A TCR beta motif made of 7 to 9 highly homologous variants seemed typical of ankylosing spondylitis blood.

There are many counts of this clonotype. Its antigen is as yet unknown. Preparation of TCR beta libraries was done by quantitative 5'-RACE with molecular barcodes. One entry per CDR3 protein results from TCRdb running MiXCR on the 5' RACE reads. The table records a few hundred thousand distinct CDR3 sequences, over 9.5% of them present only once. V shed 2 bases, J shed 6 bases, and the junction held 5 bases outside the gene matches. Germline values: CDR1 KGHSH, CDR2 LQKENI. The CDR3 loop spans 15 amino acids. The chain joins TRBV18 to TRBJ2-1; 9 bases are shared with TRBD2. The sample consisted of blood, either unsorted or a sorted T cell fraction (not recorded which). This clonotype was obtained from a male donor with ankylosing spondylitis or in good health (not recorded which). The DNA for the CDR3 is TGTGCCAGCTCACCAGGACTAGCGAACTCCAATGAGCAGTTCTTC. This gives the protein CASSPGLANSNEQFF.